This T cell receptor beta chain was sequenced during a study of blood T cell repertoires in COVID-19. CDR1 is SGHTA and CDR2 is FQGTGA in the germline V gene. Trimming cost V 5 bases and J 6 bases, with 16 bases left between them. The CDR3 has 15 residues. This clone was seen just once. Profiling relied on immunoSEQ multiplex PCR, and the TCRdb table lists in-frame clones only, not all of them. This repertoire shows roughly 230,000 clones, approximately 86% found once; its top ten account for 5.5% to 8%. Material: peripheral blood. The J gene is TRBJ2-2, the V gene TRBV7-3, with D perhaps TRBD2 (5 bases). The sequence derives from a woman aged 55-69 years with active or convalescent COVID-19. CDR3 region: CASSRRRGPSGELFF. The CDR3 DNA reads as TGTGCCAGCAGCCGGAGGCGAGGCCCCTCCGGGGAGCTGTTTTTT.